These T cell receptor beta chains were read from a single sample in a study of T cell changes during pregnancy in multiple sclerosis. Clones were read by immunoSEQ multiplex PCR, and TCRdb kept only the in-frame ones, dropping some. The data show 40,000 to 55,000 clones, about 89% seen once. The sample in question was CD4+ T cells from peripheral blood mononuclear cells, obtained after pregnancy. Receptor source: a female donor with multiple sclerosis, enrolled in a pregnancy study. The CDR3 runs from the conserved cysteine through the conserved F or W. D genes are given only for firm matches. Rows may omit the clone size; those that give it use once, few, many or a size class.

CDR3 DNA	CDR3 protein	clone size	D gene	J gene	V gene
TGTGCCAGCAGCCCCTTGGCTAGCTATGGCTACACCTTC	CASSPLASYGYTF	-	-	TRBJ1-2	TRBV5-4
TGTGCCAGCAGTCATCTAAACACTGAAGCTTTCTTT	CASSHLNTEAFF	medium-sized	-	TRBJ1-1	TRBV27
TGTGCCAGCAGCTCACCTAAGACAGGGAGCACCGGGGAGCTGTTTTTT	CASSSPKTGSTGELFF	-	TRBD1	TRBJ2-2	TRBV5-4
TGCAGCGTTGAAGACGGGCCAGGGAGCTACACCTTC	CSVEDGPGSYTF	-	-	TRBJ1-2	TRBV29-1
TGTGCCAGCAGCTTAGGGAGTCTAGTTGAGAGGAACGAGCAGTACTTC	CASSLGSLVERNEQYF	-	-	TRBJ2-7	TRBV7-2
TGTGCCAGCAGCCAGGACCTTGCGGGCACTGAAGCTTTCTTT	CASSQDLAGTEAFF	-	-	TRBJ1-1	TRBV6-1
TGTGCCAGCTCACCACCGACAGGGGTGGCAGAGACCCAGTACTTC	CASSPPTGVAETQYF	-	TRBD1	TRBJ2-5	TRBV18
TGTGCCAGCAGTTTGGCCGACAGGGGACCTGGCTACACCTTC	CASSLADRGPGYTF	-	TRBD1	TRBJ1-2	TRBV28
TGTGCCAGCAGCCTAATGAGCGGACCCGGTGGCGAGCAGTACTTC	CASSLMSGPGGEQYF	-	-	TRBJ2-7	TRBV14
TGTGCCAGCAGTCCCCCACAGATTAGACAGCCCCAGCATTTT	CASSPPQIRQPQHF	-	-	TRBJ1-5	TRBV28
TGCGCCAGCAGCTTGCTCGGAGAGACCCAGTACTTC	CASSLLGETQYF	-	-	TRBJ2-5	TRBV5-1
TGCAGCGTTGAAGTTAAGCGGGAGCCAGGGGAGACCCAGTACTTC	CSVEVKREPGETQYF	-	TRBD2	TRBJ2-5	TRBV29-1
TGTGCCAGCAGTTTCGGGAACACAGATACGCAGTATTTT	CASSFGNTDTQYF	-	-	TRBJ2-3	TRBV28
TGCGCCAGCAGCCAAGGACTAGCGGGAAGGAACAATGAGCAGTTCTTC	CASSQGLAGRNNEQFF	-	TRBD2	TRBJ2-1	TRBV4-1
TGTGCCAGCAGTCTGAGAGGACAGGTCCTACCCCACGAGCAGTACTTC	CASSLRGQVLPHEQYF	-	TRBD1	TRBJ2-7	TRBV27
TGTGCCAGCAGTCTGGGGCTGAACACTGAAGCTTTCTTT	CASSLGLNTEAFF	-	-	TRBJ1-1	TRBV2
TGTGCCAGCAGCCCAGGACAGGGGAACTACGAGCAGTACTTC	CASSPGQGNYEQYF	-	TRBD1	TRBJ2-7	TRBV7-9
TGTGCCACCAGCAGAGCGGGTGGCTATGGCTACACCTTC	CATSRAGGYGYTF	-	-	TRBJ1-2	TRBV15
TGTGCCAGCAGCACTAGCGGGGTAGCCAAAAACATTCAGTACTTC	CASSTSGVAKNIQYF	once	TRBD2	TRBJ2-4	TRBV11-2
TGTGCCAGCAGGGCCCAGGGGGGACTCTCCTACGAGCAGTACTTC	CASRAQGGLSYEQYF	few	-	TRBJ2-7	TRBV28
TGCAGTCGACAGGGGCAAGAGACCCAGTACTTC	CSRQGQETQYF	-	TRBD1	TRBJ2-5	TRBV20-1
TGTGCCAGCAGCTTAAGGGGGGATACGCAGTATTTT	CASSLRGDTQYF	-	-	TRBJ2-3	TRBV5-8
TGCGCCAGCAGTGATTCGACAGGGCGCTACGAGCAGTACTTC	CASSDSTGRYEQYF	-	TRBD1	TRBJ2-7	TRBV10-1
TGTGCCAGCAGCGTTCCAGCGAAAGAGACCCAGTACTTC	CASSVPAKETQYF	-	-	TRBJ2-5	TRBV28
TGTGCCAGCAGGCAGGGTTTGAGGGGAAACACCATATATTTT	CASRQGLRGNTIYF	-	-	TRBJ1-3	TRBV6-1
TGTGCCAGCAGTAAGACAGGGGGTACAGCTAATGAAAAACTGTTTTTT	CASSKTGGTANEKLFF	once	TRBD1	TRBJ1-4	TRBV2